This paragraph covers one T cell receptor (beta chain) sequence. This sample is drawn from a study of blood T cell repertoires in COVID-19. Measured with immunoSEQ multiplex PCR; TCRdb has only the in-frame clones, and not every one. The top ten clones hold roughly 15% of a sample with about 88,000 clones, about 83% of them seen once. The CDR3 sequence is 16 residues long. V shed 9 bases and J shed 4 bases, with 19 bases lying between them. Per the germline V gene, CDR1 is LGHNT and CDR2 is FRNRAP. This chain uses TRBV12-5 with TRBJ2-6; tentative D call: TRBD1 (5 bases). This receptor was taken from an older woman with acute or convalescent COVID-19. Sequencing input: peripheral blood. CDR3 coding DNA: TGTGCTAGCTCTGAACAGGCCGGATTGGGGGCCAACGTCCTGACTTTC. It specifies CASSEQAGLGANVLTF.